The following is a T cell receptor beta chain sequence with its context. Its antigen remains unidentified. The sample originates from a study of T cell repertoires in cytomegalovirus infection. About the study: Public TCR beta signatures provided an indication of both CMV infection and a matching HLA type. Study results and limitations: The response measured ex vivo was dominated by TCR beta clonotypes (HLA-C-restricted and CMV-specific).

This CDR3 contains 12 residues. V shed 3 bases and J shed 7 bases, with 9 bases lying between them. Germline lookup yields CDR1 DFQATT and CDR2 SNEGSKA (reference sequence). TCRdb processed the reads anew with MiXCR; each CDR3 protein has one entry. The profile covers some 400,000 distinct CDR3 sequences, with roughly a third appearing a single time and roughly an eighth taken by the ten largest. The clonotype was recovered from a human donor in good health (CMV status not recorded). Some clones in this sample may be carry-over from other donors' samples. The source material was PBMCs. The J gene is TRBJ1-4, the V gene TRBV20-1; D not resolved. The CDR3 DNA reads as TGCAGTGCTAGGTACCGGGGTGAAAAACTGTTTTTT. This codes for CSARYRGEKLFF.